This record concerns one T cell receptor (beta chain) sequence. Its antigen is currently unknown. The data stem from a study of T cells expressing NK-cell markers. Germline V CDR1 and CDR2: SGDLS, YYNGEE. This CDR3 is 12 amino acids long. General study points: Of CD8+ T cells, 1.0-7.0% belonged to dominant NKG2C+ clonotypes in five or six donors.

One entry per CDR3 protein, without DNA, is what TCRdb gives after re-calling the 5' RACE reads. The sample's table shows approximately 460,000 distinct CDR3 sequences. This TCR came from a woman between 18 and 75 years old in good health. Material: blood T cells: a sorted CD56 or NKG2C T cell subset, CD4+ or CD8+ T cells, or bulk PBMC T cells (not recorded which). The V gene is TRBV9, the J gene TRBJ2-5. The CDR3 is CASSVNQETQYF.